This T cell receptor beta chain was identified during a study of glioma-infiltrating T cells after dendritic cell vaccination. Turning to the study itself: Treatment, given 2003 to 2012, was autologous tumor lysate-pulsed dendritic cell vaccination. Dendritic cells derived from monocytes and pulsed with autologous tumor lysate formed the vaccine. General study results and limits: Few patients contributed both blood and tumor specimens.

Remarks on this clone: As yet, its antigen is unknown.

J was trimmed by 9 bases and V by 6 bases; bases with no gene match: 19. Germline-derived CDR1 and CDR2 are MRHNA and SNTAGT. The CDR3 length is 17 residues. The PCR used 60 V beta and 13 J beta primers. The assay was immunoSEQ multiplex PCR, and TCRdb's table has in-frame clones only and misses some. This table holds more than 100,000 clones, roughly 81% found once. The chain carries TRBV6-4 and TRBJ2-3, with 9 bases that match TRBD2. This sequence originates from a human donor with glioblastoma. The sequencing used blood, collected before dendritic cell vaccination. The CDR3: CASSVRRTSAISITQYF. CDR3 sequence (DNA): TGTGCCAGCAGCGTACGACGGACTAGCGCCATATCGATAACGCAGTATTTT.